These 20 T cell receptor beta chains originate from one sample sequenced in a study of T cells in localized non-small cell lung cancer. The method was immunoSEQ multiplex PCR; TCRdb's version includes in-frame clones alone and lacks a portion of them. The sample has 35,000 or so clones; around 90% are singletons. The sequenced sample was peripheral blood, obtained before any cancer treatment. The receptors originated from a woman aged 40-69 years with stage I lung adenocarcinoma.

V gene TRBV9 combines with J gene TRBJ2-5; 8 bases agree with TRBD2. The CDR3 has 15 residues. V lost 0 bases, J lost 10 bases, and 11 bases stayed unmatched. The V gene's germline CDR1 is SGDLS and CDR2 YYNGEE. CDR3 nucleotide sequence: TGTGCCAGCAGCGTAGGCTCCTCCGGGGGGGGAAACCAGTACTTC. Translating gives CASSVGSSGGGNQYF.

This clone was seen only once. The chain has TRBV2 and TRBJ1-1; D gene unclear. This CDR3 is 15 amino acids long. Germline V gives CDR1 SNHLY, CDR2 FYNNEI. V was pared by 7 bases and J by 0 bases, with 15 bases between. CDR3 protein: CASKIGPHLNTEAFF. As DNA, the CDR3 is TGTGCCAGCAAAATCGGACCCCACCTGAACACTGAAGCTTTCTTT. Based on the CDR3 plus reference TRBV2 and TRBJ1-1, the full variable domain is EPEVTQTPSHQVTQMGQEVILRCVPISNHLYFYWYRQILGQKVEFLVSFYNNEISEKSEIFDDQFSVERPDGSNFTLKIRSTKLEDSAMYFCASKIGPHLNTEAFFGQGTRLTVV.

The chain carries TRBV9 and TRBJ2-5; D is possibly TRBD2 (6 bases). The CDR3 contains 16 residues. Germline V lookup: CDR1 SGDLS, CDR2 YYNGEE. V was clipped by 4 bases and J by 5 bases, with 21 bases between them. The CDR3 here is CASSQSPSVVGETQYF. The DNA of the CDR3 is TGTGCCAGCAGCCAAAGTCCTAGCGTGGTAGGGGAGACCCAGTACTTC.

This chain connects TRBV7-4 to TRBJ1-6; 11 bases are a match to TRBD1. The CDR3 loop spans 19 amino acids. V gave up 0 bases and J gave up 1 base; unmatched junction bases: 5. In germline, CDR1 is SGHVT, CDR2 SQSDAQ. In DNA, the CDR3 is TGTGCCAGCAGCTTAGCCCGGGACAGGGGGAGATCCTATAATTCACCCCTCCACTTT. The encoded protein is CASSLARDRGRSYNSPLHF.

The rearrangement links TRBV6-1 to TRBJ1-2; 8 positions match TRBD1. Germline V gene sequence: CDR1 MNHNS, CDR2 SASEGT. The trim removed 6 bases at V and 4 bases at J, leaving 10 bases unmatched. The CDR3 totals 15 residues. CDR3 sequence: CASSTDRASFYGYTF. The CDR3 DNA follows: TGTGCCAGCAGCACGGACAGGGCGTCCTTCTATGGCTACACCTTC.

CDR3 protein: CASKGFSYEQYF. CDR3 DNA sequence: TGTGCCAGCAAAGGTTTCTCCTACGAGCAGTACTTC. The chain employs TRBV27 and TRBJ2-7; D ambiguous. Germline V gene sequence: CDR1 MNHEY, CDR2 SMNVEV (reference sequence). The CDR3 covers 12 residues. The V end was cut by 7 bases, the J end by 0 bases, with 7 bases between.

The chain uses TRBV5-1 and TRBJ1-4; 10 bases are shared with TRBD1. The germline V gene encodes CDR1 SGHRS and CDR2 YFSETQ. J lost 7 bases, V lost 4 bases, and 4 bases had no gene match. CDR3 length equals 14 residues. CDR3 nucleotide sequence: TGCGCCAGCAGCCCAGGACAGGGGGGTGAAAAACTGTTTTTT. Its translation: CASSPGQGGEKLFF.

The J gene is TRBJ2-1, the V gene TRBV19, with 9 positions matching TRBD2. This CDR3 is built from 14 residues. CDR1 and CDR2 (germline): LNHDA, SQIVND (reference sequence). V lost 3 bases, J lost 13 bases, and 10 bases stayed unmatched. The CDR3 is CASSMLIAGAPQFF. DNA of the CDR3: TGTGCCAGTAGTATGCTGATAGCGGGGGCCCCCCAGTTCTTC.

The chain combines TRBV2 with TRBJ2-7, with 9 bases lining up with TRBD1. Per germline, CDR1 SNHLY and CDR2 FYNNEI. This CDR3 comprises 14 residues. V trimming: 3 bases; J trimming: 3 bases; junction bases outside the gene matches: 3. This chain's CDR3 is CASSDPGQGYEQYF. The CDR3, as DNA: TGTGCCAGCAGTGATCCGGGACAGGGCTACGAGCAGTACTTC.

As concerns this clone: At one end, the junction sequence differs from germline, possibly due to a read error. The chain links TRBV4-1 to TRBJ1-1, with D possibly being TRBD1 (5 bases). The CDR3 runs 15 residues. Germline V gives CDR1 MGHRA, CDR2 YSYEKL. This CDR3 is CASSQGRGGNSEAFF. Written as DNA, the CDR3 is TGCGCCAGCAGCCAAGGACGGGGGGGGAACAGTGAAGCTTTCTTT.

This rearrangement joins TRBV30 to TRBJ1-6; D unclear. Germline V gives CDR1 GTSNPN, CDR2 SVGIG (reference sequence). The CDR3 consists of 16 residues. V was pared by 3 bases and J by 5 bases, with 17 bases between. CDR3 protein: CAWRGQARTNNSPLHF. In nucleotides, the CDR3 is TGTGCCTGGAGGGGCCAAGCTCGGACTAATAATTCACCCCTCCACTTT.

The chain recombines TRBV7-2 with TRBJ2-5; 15 nucleotides align to TRBD2. The CDR3 consists of 17 residues. CDR1 is SGHTA, CDR2 FQGNSA, per germline. The V and J ends lost 5 bases and 5 bases, in that order; junction bases with no gene match: 9. As DNA, the CDR3 is TGTGCCAGCAGCCTCTGGACTAGCGGGGGGGCAGGGGAGACCCAGTACTTC. Amino acid sequence: CASSLWTSGGAGETQYF. Combining the CDR3 with reference TRBV7-2 and TRBJ2-5 gives the whole variable domain GAGVSQSPSNKVTEKGKDVELRCDPISGHTALYWYRQSLGQGLEFLIYFQGNSAPDKSGLPSDRFSAERTGGSVSTLTIQRTQQEDSAVYLCASSLWTSGGAGETQYFGPGTRLLVL.

This chain uses TRBV9 with TRBJ1-2, with 8 nucleotides matching TRBD1. The trim removed 5 bases at V and 5 bases at J, leaving 8 bases unmatched. The CDR3 loop spans 14 amino acids. Germline V gene data show CDR1 as SGDLS and CDR2 as YYNGEE. The CDR3, as DNA: TGTGCCAGCAGGGACGGACAGGGTGAATATGGCTACACCTTC. The encoded protein is CASRDGQGEYGYTF.

CDR3 residues: CASSPNQGGNQPQHF. The DNA for the CDR3 is TGTGCCAGCAGCCCGAACCAGGGTGGCAATCAGCCCCAGCATTTT. The rearrangement joins TRBV4-2 to TRBJ1-5, with a tentative D call TRBD1 (5 bases). Germline V gene data show CDR1 as LGHNA and CDR2 as YNFKEQ. The CDR3 totals 15 residues. V lost 4 bases and J 2 bases, leaving 12 bases between the germline ends.

J is TRBJ2-2 and V is TRBV7-2, with TRBD1 matching 8 bases. The trim removed 1 base at V and 6 bases at J, leaving 4 bases unmatched. The CDR3 consists of 15 residues. Germline V gene data show CDR1 as SGHTA and CDR2 as FQGNSA. The CDR3 reads CASSLGDRLSGELFF. The CDR3 DNA reads TGTGCCAGCAGCTTAGGGGACAGGCTTTCCGGGGAGCTGTTTTTT.

This chain connects TRBV4-2 to TRBJ2-1; 9 bases fit TRBD2. Germline assignment: CDR1 LGHNA and CDR2 YNFKEQ. This CDR3 contains 15 residues. The V segment lost 1 base and the J segment 3 bases; nucleotides outside the gene matches: 1. The CDR3 protein is CASSQGLADYNEQFF. CDR3 bases: TGTGCCAGCAGCCAAGGACTAGCGGACTACAATGAGCAGTTCTTC.

The V call is TRBV7-6, the J call TRBJ1-6, with a tentative D call TRBD1 (6 bases). CDR1 and CDR2 from the germline V gene are SGHVS and FNYEAQ. The CDR3 has 15 amino acids. With 1 base removed from V and 10 bases from J, the gap between germline ends came to 14 bases. The CDR3 bases are TGTGCCAGCAGCTTAGTCCGGGGGCCCTTGTCACCCCTCCACTTT. Protein sequence: CASSLVRGPLSPLHF.

This clone appeared a few times. This chain connects TRBV6-5 to TRBJ1-6; TRBD1 might be the D (5 bases). There are 15 residues in the CDR3. V gave up 8 bases and J gave up 8 bases, with 19 bases separating them. CDR1 is MNHEY, CDR2 SVGAGI, per germline. In DNA form, the CDR3 reads TGTGCCAGCGCCCCCCGACCGGGACCGCATTCACCCCTCCACTTT. Amino acids: CASAPRPGPHSPLHF.

This rearrangement joins TRBV11-2 to TRBJ2-5; D is uncertain. The ends were cut back, 2 bases at V and 3 bases at J, with 13 bases in the middle. Germline assignment: CDR1 SGHAT and CDR2 FQNNGV. The CDR3 extends over 15 amino acids. In DNA, the CDR3 is TGTGCCAGCAGCTTAAAGATATTCCGGGAAGAGACCCAGTACTTC. It encodes CASSLKIFREETQYF.

This clone was seen a few times. The gene calls are TRBV5-1 and TRBJ1-1, with D possibly matching TRBD1 (5 bases). Trimming took off 6 bases at V and 5 bases at J, with 11 bases between the two ends. CDR1 and CDR2 from the germline V gene are SGHRS and YFSETQ. The CDR3 runs to 12 residues. CDR3: CASTPGGTEAFF. For the CDR3, the DNA is TGCGCCAGCACCCCCGGGGGGACTGAAGCTTTCTTT.